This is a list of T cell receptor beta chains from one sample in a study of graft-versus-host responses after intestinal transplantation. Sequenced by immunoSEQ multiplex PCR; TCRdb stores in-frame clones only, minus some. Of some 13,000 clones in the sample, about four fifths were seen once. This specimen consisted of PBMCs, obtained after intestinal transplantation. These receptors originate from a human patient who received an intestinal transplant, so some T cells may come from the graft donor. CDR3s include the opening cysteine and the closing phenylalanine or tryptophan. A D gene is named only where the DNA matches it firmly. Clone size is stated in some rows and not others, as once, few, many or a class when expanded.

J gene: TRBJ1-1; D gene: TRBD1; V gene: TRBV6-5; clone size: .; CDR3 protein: CASSTGQGNTEAFF; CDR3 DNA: TGTGCCAGCAGCACGGGACAGGGGAACACTGAAGCTTTCTTT
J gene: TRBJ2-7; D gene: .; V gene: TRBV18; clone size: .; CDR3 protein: CASSHEVHEQYF; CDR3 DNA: TGTGCCAGCTCCCATGAGGTCCACGAGCAGTACTTC
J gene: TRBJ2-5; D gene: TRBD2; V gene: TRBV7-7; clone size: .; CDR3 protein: CASSLSSGRDETQYF; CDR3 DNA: TGTGCTAGCAGCTTATCTAGCGGGAGGGACGAGACCCAGTACTTC
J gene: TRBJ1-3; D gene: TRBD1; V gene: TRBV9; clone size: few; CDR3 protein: CASSYRGYSGNTIYF; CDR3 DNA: TGTGCCAGCAGTTACAGGGGGTACTCTGGAAACACCATATATTTT
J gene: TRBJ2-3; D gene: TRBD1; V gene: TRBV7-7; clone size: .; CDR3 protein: CASSPGQAGTDTQYF; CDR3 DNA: TGTGCTAGCAGCCCGGGACAGGCGGGCACAGATACGCAGTATTTT
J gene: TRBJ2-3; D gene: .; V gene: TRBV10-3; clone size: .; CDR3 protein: CAISDSFTDTQYF; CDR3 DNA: TGTGCCATCAGTGACAGCTTCACAGATACGCAGTATTTT
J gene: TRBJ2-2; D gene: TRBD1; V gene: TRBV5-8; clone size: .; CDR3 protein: CASSLGTGALTGELFF; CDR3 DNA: TGTGCCAGCAGCTTGGGGACAGGGGCCCTTACCGGGGAGCTGTTTTTT
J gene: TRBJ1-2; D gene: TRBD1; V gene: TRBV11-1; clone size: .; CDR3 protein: CASSSPQGALGYGYTF; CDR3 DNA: TGTGCCAGCAGCTCGCCACAGGGGGCTCTGGGCTATGGCTACACCTTC
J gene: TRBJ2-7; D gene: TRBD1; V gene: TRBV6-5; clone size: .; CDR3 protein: CASSSGTGGSYEQYF; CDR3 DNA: TGTGCCAGCAGCTCCGGGACAGGGGGCTCGTACGAGCAGTACTTC
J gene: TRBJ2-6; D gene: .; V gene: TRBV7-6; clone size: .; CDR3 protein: CASSSVISQSRANVLTF; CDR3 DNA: TGTGCCAGCAGCAGCGTGATCTCACAAAGTCGGGCCAACGTCCTGACTTTC
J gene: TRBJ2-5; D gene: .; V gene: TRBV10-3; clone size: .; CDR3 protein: CAISVGAIETQYF; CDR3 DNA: TGTGCCATCAGTGTTGGGGCGATCGAGACCCAGTACTTC
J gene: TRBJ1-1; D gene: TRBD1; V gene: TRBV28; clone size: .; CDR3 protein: CASSSDREAFF; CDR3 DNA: TGTGCCAGCAGTTCGGACAGGGAGGCTTTCTTT
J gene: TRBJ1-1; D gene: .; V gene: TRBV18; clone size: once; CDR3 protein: CASSRGGNTEAFF; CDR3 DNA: TGTGCCAGCTCACGGGGGGGGAACACTGAAGCTTTCTTT
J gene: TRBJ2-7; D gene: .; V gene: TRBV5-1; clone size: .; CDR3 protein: CASSLVRDTGRSYEQYF; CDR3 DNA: TGCGCCAGCAGCTTGGTCCGTGATACAGGGAGGTCCTACGAGCAGTACTTC
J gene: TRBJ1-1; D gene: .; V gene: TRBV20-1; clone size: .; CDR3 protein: CSAQGVNEAFF; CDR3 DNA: TGCAGTGCCCAAGGAGTAAATGAAGCTTTCTTT
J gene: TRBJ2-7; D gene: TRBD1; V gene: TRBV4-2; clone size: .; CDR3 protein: CASSLVGRDRDYEQYF; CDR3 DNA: TGTGCCAGCAGCTTAGTCGGCCGGGACAGAGACTACGAGCAGTACTTC